This passage covers 24 T cell receptor beta chains from one sample sequenced in a study of CD8+CD57+ T cells in acquired aplastic anemia. Profiling of TCR beta VDJ combinations and CDR3 sequences used genomic DNA as template. Each CDR3 protein is one row after TCRdb ran MiXCR on the reads. The sample shows fewer than 250,000 distinct CDR3 sequences, less than 70% of them seen only once. Sequenced material: sorted CD4+, CD8+, or CD8+CD57+ T cells (not recorded which) from PBMCs. The receptors stem from a human donor in good health, serving as a control.

The table lists this clonotype with many counts. The V and J genes are TRBV6-2 or TRBV6-3 and TRBJ2-2; D might be TRBD1 (6 bases). Looked up from germline, CDR1 is MNHEY and CDR2 is SVGEGT. The CDR3 totals 16 residues. The V end was cut by 2 bases, the J end by 6 bases, with 16 bases between. The CDR3 nucleotides read TGTGCCAGCAGTTACGGACAGCAGAGGCTCCCCGGGGAGCTGTTTTTT. It encodes CASSYGQQRLPGELFF.

J is TRBJ2-1 and V is TRBV29-1; either TRBD1 or TRBD2 may supply D (5 bases each). The CDR3 sequence is 14 residues long. Germline CDR1 reads SQVTM; CDR2 reads ANQGSEA. The V end lost 6 bases, the J end lost 5 bases, and 17 bases lay between the germline ends. The CDR3 here is CSVAPPGPHNEQFF. CDR3 nucleotides: TGCAGCGTCGCCCCTCCGGGGCCCCACAATGAGCAGTTCTTC.

In its sample, this clonotype was seen many times. This sequence joins TRBV5-1 and TRBJ2-1, with D possibly being TRBD2 (6 bases). Per the germline V gene, CDR1 is SGHRS and CDR2 is YFSETQ. CDR3 size: 17 residues. Trimming shortened V by 0 bases and J by 6 bases, and 19 bases separated the two germline ends. The CDR3 DNA follows: TGCGCCAGCAGCTTGGCAGGTTTCGGAGGGAGGAGCAATGAGCAGTTCTTC. Protein: CASSLAGFGGRSNEQFF.

J is TRBJ2-3 and V is TRBV10-3; TRBD2 matches at 13 bases. The CDR3 runs 15 residues. CDR1 and CDR2 from the germline V gene are ENHRY and SYGVKD. The V gene end was trimmed by 9 bases and the J gene end by 2 bases; junction bases not matched to a gene: 5. CDR3 residues: CAISLAGGPTDTQYF. The DNA for the CDR3 is TGTGCCATTTCACTAGCGGGAGGGCCCACAGATACGCAGTATTTT.

This clonotype was found a few times. The CDR3 region has the DNA TGTGCCAGCAGCGAGGACAGATATGCACAAGAGACCCAGTACTTC. Translated, it gives CASSEDRYAQETQYF. The V call is TRBV9, the J call TRBJ2-5; D is possibly TRBD1 (6 bases). CDR1 SGDLS and CDR2 YYNGEE come from the germline V gene. The V and J ends lost 3 bases and 2 bases respectively, with 14 bases between them. This CDR3 is built from 15 residues.

This clonotype was seen many times. The rearrangement links TRBV7-2 to TRBJ2-7; D remains ambiguous. The CDR3 length is 13 residues. Deletions cut 5 bases from V and 3 bases from J, with 11 bases between. The V gene's germline CDR1 is SGHTA and CDR2 FQGNSA. This chain's CDR3 is CASSPTVFYEQYF. The CDR3 DNA sequence: TGTGCCAGCAGCCCAACAGTCTTCTACGAGCAGTACTTC.

This clonotype was found many times. The rearrangement uses TRBV6-5 and TRBJ2-7; D not resolved. Looked up from germline, CDR1 is MNHEY and CDR2 is SVGAGI. V lost 8 bases and J 7 bases, leaving 12 bases between the germline ends. This CDR3 spans 11 amino acids. CDR3 bases: TGTGCCAGCCATTACGGGCAAGAGCAGTACTTC. Encoded protein: CASHYGQEQYF.

This sequence joins TRBV10-3 and TRBJ1-1, with 7 bases fitting TRBD1. Germline V gives CDR1 ENHRY, CDR2 SYGVKD. The CDR3 consists of 12 residues. Trimming at V came to 8 bases and at J to 2 bases, leaving 2 bases not matched to a gene. DNA for the CDR3: TGTGCCATCGGGACAGCTAACACTGAAGCTTTCTTT. Translation: CAIGTANTEAFF.

The table lists this clonotype with many counts. The rearrangement uses TRBV5-8 and TRBJ1-3; D is undetermined. Germline CDR1 reads SGHTS; CDR2 reads YDEGEE. V was cut by 5 bases and J by 0 bases, with 12 bases left in between. The CDR3 totals 15 residues. The CDR3 loop reads CASRPTFSSGNTIYF. Written as DNA, the CDR3 is TGTGCCAGCAGGCCTACATTTTCCTCTGGAAACACCATATATTTT.

This clonotype was recorded at least ten times. For the CDR3, the DNA is TGTGCCAGCAGCGCCGGGACAGGCCGGGGGTCAGATACGCAGTATTTT. Translation: CASSAGTGRGSDTQYF. V is TRBV7-3 and J is TRBJ2-3, with 8 nucleotides matching TRBD1. This CDR3 has 16 residues. Trimming cost V 5 bases and J 4 bases; bases outside gene matches: 11. Germline-derived CDR1 and CDR2 are SGHTA and FQGTGA.

V gene TRBV2 combines with J gene TRBJ2-4, with TRBD2 as a possible D gene (7 bases). The V gene lost 7 bases and the J gene lost 11 bases, with 15 bases spanning the gap. The CDR3 covers 12 residues. Germline V gene data show CDR1 as SNHLY and CDR2 as FYNNEI. The CDR3 reads CASNREGGVQYF. CDR3 sequence (DNA): TGTGCCAGCAATCGAGAGGGGGGGGTTCAGTACTTC.

The CDR3 DNA sequence: TGTGCCAGCAGCTTGTCACTCAGCTGCGAGCAGTACTTC. Its translation is CASSLSLSCEQYF. V and J are TRBV7-6 and TRBJ2-7; no definite D call. The CDR3 is made up of 13 amino acids. Germline lookup yields CDR1 SGHVS and CDR2 FNYEAQ. Deletions cut 3 bases from V and 6 bases from J, with 12 bases between.

This chain joins TRBV9 and TRBJ2-1, with D perhaps matching TRBD2 (6 bases). The germline V gene has CDR1 SGDLS and CDR2 YYNGEE. The CDR3 is made up of 12 amino acids. Trimming left V 0 bases short and J 10 bases short, with 8 bases between. The CDR3 bases are TGTGCCAGCAGCGTAGTCCGGGGGGAGCAGTTCTTC. Its translation: CASSVVRGEQFF.

Details on this clonotype: The conserved final phenylalanine or tryptophan is absent from the CDR3, which likely points to a read error. V is TRBV20-1 and J is TRBJ2-7; the D gene could be TRBD1 or TRBD2 (5 bases each). The CDR3 sequence is 15 residues long. Germline lookup yields CDR1 DFQATT and CDR2 SNEGSKA (reference sequence). The ends were cut back, 3 bases at V and 0 bases at J, with 15 bases in the middle. The CDR3 is CSARALGVSSYEQYL. The CDR3, as DNA: TGCAGTGCTAGGGCCTTGGGGGTTAGCTCCTACGAGCAGTACCTC.

The rearrangement links TRBV28 to TRBJ1-3; 10 bases agree with TRBD1. From germline, CDR1 is MDHEN and CDR2 SYDVKM. The V and J ends lost 5 bases and 5 bases, in that order; junction bases with no gene match: 6. The CDR3 length is 15 residues. CDR3 sequence (DNA): TGTGCCAGCAGTAGACAGGGGGCCGTACGAAACACCATATATTTT. Translation: CASSRQGAVRNTIYF.

This clonotype was observed at least ten times. This chain connects TRBV11-1 to TRBJ1-1; tentatively, D is TRBD1 (5 bases). Germline loops: CDR1 SGHAT, CDR2 FQDESV (reference sequence). The CDR3 loop spans 15 amino acids. The ends were cut back, 5 bases at V and 1 base at J, with 14 bases in the middle. This CDR3 reads CASSPPGLPNTEAFF. The DNA of the CDR3 is TGTGCCAGCAGCCCTCCGGGACTCCCGAACACTGAAGCTTTCTTT. Full variable domain (missing parts from reference TRBV11-1 and TRBJ1-1): EAEVAQSPRYKITEKSQAVAFWCDPISGHATLYWYRQILGQGPELLVQFQDESVVDDSQLPKDRFSAERLKGVDSTLKIQPAELGDSAMYLCASSPPGLPNTEAFFGQGTRLTVV.

The chain is built from TRBV7-9 and TRBJ2-1; D assignment may be TRBD1 or TRBD2 (7 bases each). The CDR3 is 15 residues long. From germline, CDR1 is SEHNR and CDR2 FQNEAQ (reference sequence). CDR3: CASPSRGGVHHEQFF. CDR3 nucleotide sequence: TGTGCTAGCCCTAGCAGGGGGGGGGTTCACCACGAGCAGTTCTTC.

The chain carries TRBV2 and TRBJ1-1, with D maybe TRBD1 (5 bases). CDR1 SNHLY and CDR2 FYNNEI come from the germline V gene. CDR3 length: 15 residues. Trimming stripped 2 bases from V and 7 bases from J, with 17 bases between. CDR3 DNA: TGTGCCAGCAGTGAAAGGTCCGCAGGGAGTAATGAAGCTTTCTTT. Translating gives CASSERSAGSNEAFF.

The rearrangement joins TRBV24-1 to TRBJ2-1; D ambiguous. Germline CDR1 and CDR2: KGHDR and SFDVKD. This CDR3 has 11 amino acids. V lost 4 bases to trimming and J lost 10 bases, with 7 bases between them. CDR3 in DNA: TGTGCCACCAGTGACTTGGGGGAGCAGTTCTTC. It translates to CATSDLGEQFF.

The chain employs TRBV28 and TRBJ1-2; possibly TRBD1 for D (5 bases). This CDR3 region has 12 residues. Germline V gene lookup returns CDR1 MDHEN and CDR2 SYDVKM. Trimming removed 6 bases at V and 10 bases at J, with 15 bases between. CDR3 bases: TGTGCCAGCAGCAGGGTGCTAATTGACTACACCTTC. Encoded protein: CASSRVLIDYTF.

In its sample, this clonotype was seen many times. The chain has TRBV5-1 and TRBJ1-2; 12 bases map to TRBD1. This CDR3 spans 17 amino acids. Trimming took 4 bases from V and 4 from J; bases not matched to a gene: 11. Germline V gene sequence: CDR1 SGHRS, CDR2 YFSETQ. CDR3 in amino acids: CASSGGQGAYLSYGYTF. The CDR3 bases are TGCGCCAGCAGCGGGGGACAGGGGGCCTATCTCAGCTATGGCTACACCTTC.

The table lists this clonotype with a count of one. The V and J genes are TRBV10-3 and TRBJ1-2; 9 bases align to TRBD1. Germline CDR1 reads ENHRY; CDR2 reads SYGVKD. The J segment lost 4 bases and the V segment lost 0 bases, leaving 6 bases of the junction unmatched. This CDR3 is built from 16 residues. CDR3 nucleotides: TGTGCCATCAGTGAGTCGAAAAAACAGGGGGCCTATGGCTACACCTTC. Its protein is CAISESKKQGAYGYTF.

The chain links TRBV19 to TRBJ2-5; D is undetermined. This CDR3 is 14 amino acids long. Trimming pared 8 bases from V and 2 bases from J, leaving 15 bases between. CDR1 is LNHDA and CDR2 is SQIVND in the germline V gene (reference sequence). CDR3 residues: CASGSRPAQETQYF. The CDR3 region has the DNA TGTGCCAGTGGTAGCCGCCCAGCTCAAGAGACCCAGTACTTC.

This clonotype is a singleton in its sample. At one boundary the junction diverges from the germline segment, which might be a read error. CDR3 nucleotides: TGTGCCAGCAGCTTAGGAGTCTTCGCCAATTCACCTCTCCACTTT. This encodes CASSLGVFANSPLHF. This chain joins TRBV7-2 and TRBJ1-6; no clear D. Germline CDR1 SGHTA, CDR2 FQGNSA. The CDR3 consists of 15 residues.